This is a list of T cell receptor beta chains from one sample in a study of beta chain features in type 1 diabetes. Data came from immunoSEQ multiplex PCR; TCRdb stores just in-frame clones and leaves some out. The data hold about 710,000 clones, with about 14% observed a single time. The specimen was naive CD4+ T cells from blood. Every receptor here comes from a man younger than 30 with type 1 diabetes. Both conserved end residues are trimmed from each CDR3. A D gene is named only where the DNA matches it firmly.

D	V	J	CDR3
.	TRBV28	TRBJ2-4	ASSVDRGWAKNIQY
.	TRBV4-1	TRBJ2-2	ASSQPDRTNTGELF
TRBD2	TRBV18	TRBJ2-7	ASSGTSGRFYEQY
TRBD1	TRBV5-1	TRBJ2-5	ASSPLTGRGETQY
.	TRBV9	TRBJ2-5	ASSATAQETQY
.	TRBV4-1	TRBJ2-3	ASSLSGGTGRDTQY
TRBD1	TRBV4-3	TRBJ1-5	ASSQDRGRDQPQH
.	TRBV19	TRBJ1-1	ASSIQGNTEAF
.	TRBV4-2	TRBJ2-7	ASSQDTQGREQY
TRBD1	TRBV2	TRBJ2-7	ASTPGQGPYEQY
.	TRBV6-6	TRBJ2-5	ASRPGGGETQY
TRBD2	TRBV4-2	TRBJ2-7	ASSQETSGGLYEQY
TRBD2	TRBV7-9	TRBJ2-3	ASRTSGLSY